This T cell receptor (beta chain) emerged from a study of shared clonotypes between healthy human individuals (dated by TCRdb to 2018 to 2021). With respect to the entire study: The cohort comprised two women and three men aged 18 to 49 years. For each donor, three plates each were used for CD4 naive and CD4 memory, two plates were used for CD8 naive, and one plate was used for CD8 memory. The study deeply sequenced blood TCR repertoires of five healthy adults to estimate repertoire size and the extent of clonotype sharing between individuals. Between about 0.85 and 9.5 billion PBMCs per donor were obtained by leukapheresis. Libraries were prepared and TCR repertoires were sequenced by different laboratories using diverse techniques, in order to increase sequencing depth and limit assay-specific biases.

Healthy HIV-negative adults with no recently reported acute infections or vaccinations were included as donors. Every donor was a Caucasian adult residing in Nashville, Tennessee, USA. CD4+ T cells were enriched by magnetic negative selection, after which naive cells were positively selected on CD45RA and the negative fraction was taken as the memory subset. Blood was obtained by leukapheresis, after which PBMCs were separated by Ficoll-Histopaque density gradient centrifugation and cryopreserved in liquid nitrogen vapor phase. Analytical flow cytometry was used to check the purity and quantity of every magnetically sorted T cell population. Each sorted fraction had its genomic DNA isolated and then quantified by UV absorbance on a Nanodrop 2000c. Concerning this clone: The antigen this receptor binds is unknown. Per-nucleotide qualities are absent, and no much larger clonotype sits a single base away.

V loses 6 bases of germline sequence and J loses 2 bases, and the interval between the two ends is 20 bases. From cysteine to phenylalanine, the CDR3 is 17 amino acids long. The only DNA kept is the CDR3, 51 bases in frame from the first base. CDR1 and CDR2, per the germline V gene, are MDHEN and SYDVKM. Using the deep immunoSEQ assay, multiplex PCR amplified TCR CDR3 regions from genomic DNA. For each cell subset, the extracted genomic DNA was distributed evenly across all wells of several immunoSEQ 96-well plates, and each plate served as one replicate. For sorted subsets, 200 to 250 ng of genomic DNA, equivalent to 25,000 to 35,000 T cell genomes, went into each replicate PCR. The purified libraries were quantified using a Qubit 3.0 fluorometer, sized with a Bioanalyzer 2100, and then quantified again using the KAPA Library Quantification kit. Every immunoSEQ 96-well plate was sequenced on a separate single-read 150-cycle Illumina NextSeq 550 flow cell. Per the original workflow: The immunoSEQ output contained only junctional sequences without quality scores, so filtering could not match that applied to full-length reads. To assign V/J genes and CDR3, sequences were annotated against IMGT germline references using PyIR, a Python wrapper for IgBLAST v1.9. Reads were removed for weak V/J assignments (E-value above 1e-6), missing CDR3, stop codons, out-of-frame junctions, or ambiguous translated residues. V3J clonotypes were defined as sequences sharing the same inferred V gene, J gene, and CDR3 amino acid sequence. The percentage overlap between two repertoires was calculated by dividing the number of shared unique clonotypes by the size of the smaller repertoire. Three approaches were used to assess repertoire richness: RTK rarefaction, the Chao1 estimator, and Recon v2.1 estimates of unobserved clonotypes. Generation probabilities were computed with OLGA for all TCRbeta clonotypes obtained by the gDNA method from several donors. TCRdb holds this immuneACCESS table with in-frame rearrangements only. Some clones are missing; in checked studies, unresolved V genes explain under half, and the rest has no known cause. The V and J calls and clone size come from that table; D and trimming were worked out from the DNA. The sample profile shows about 2.4 million clones; under 95% of them were found once. 0.36% of the sample is held by the ten biggest clonotypes.

Results and caveats for the whole study, not just this receptor: Larger estimated clonotype richness was generally found for naive subsets than for memory subsets. Because the study included only a small number of donors, the genetic and exposure-history diversity represented was limited. Based on pairwise subsampling, the degree of clonotype sharing among donors was expected to be affected by sequencing depth. Higher generation probabilities were observed for clonotypes shared by all four sorted-subset donors than for non-shared clonotypes. Sampling was restricted to blood, and TCR repertoires in tissues likely differ from the TCR repertoires found in blood. Even with the large sequencing depth, rarefaction of the sorted-subset datasets indicated that sequencing was incomplete. When several donors were compared, the shared fraction of clonotypes was about 5.5% for naive CD4, 3.5% to 4% for naive CD8, more than 2% for memory CD4, and around 0.37% for memory CD8.

Material for sequencing was naive CD4+ T cells from PBMCs. Read against the paper, the sample's cell subset or site label means: CD45RA+ positively selected. The receptor was isolated from a man between 18 and 29 years old in good health. Some clones in this sample may be carry-over from other donors' samples. Recombination connected TRBV28 to TRBJ2-4; the D gene is tentatively TRBD1 or TRBD2, each matching 5 bases. CDR3 sequence: CASSQTETAASKNIQYF. The nucleotides read TGTGCCAGCAGCCAGACAGAAACAGCGGCCTCCAAAAACATTCAGTACTTC.